Presented here are 17 T cell receptor beta chains from one specimen sequenced in a study of vaccination effects on CD4 cells after COVID-19. Before sequencing, viral peptide pools were used by the ViraFEST assay to expand antigen-specific CD4+ T cells. Having been cultured for around ten days, the cells underwent CD4+ T cell isolation. The participants, recipients of two vaccine doses, got either BNT162b2 or mRNA-1273. No antigen has been assigned to these receptors. Assay: immunoSEQ multiplex PCR; the TCRdb copy retains only in-frame clones and omits some. The sample lists about 15,000 clones, approximately 70% seen once, with about 9.9% in the top ten. The specimen comprised CD4+ T cells from PBMCs cultured with SARS-CoV-2 spike peptides, sampled after COVID-19 vaccination. Every receptor here comes from a human donor who received a COVID-19 vaccine.

The CDR3 DNA sequence: TGTGCCAGCAGCAAAGCGTTTGGGGTCGGCTACAATCAGCCCCAGCATTTT. It codes for CASSKAFGVGYNQPQHF. The chain uses TRBV21-1 and TRBJ1-5. TRBV21-1 is a pseudogene. This CDR3 spans 17 amino acids.

This clone was detected only once. The J gene is TRBJ2-5, the V gene TRBV24-1, with D tentatively TRBD2 (5 bases). Germline values: CDR1 KGHDR, CDR2 SFDVKD. The CDR3 covers 15 residues. Trimming pared 7 bases from V and 2 bases from J, leaving 16 bases between. The CDR3 DNA reads as TGTGCCACCAGCCCTAGGTCGGGGAAACAAGAGACCCAGTACTTC. Translated, it gives CATSPRSGKQETQYF.

The chain is built from TRBV6-6 and TRBJ2-7; D not resolved. CDR3 length equals 14 residues. V shed 6 bases and J shed 2 bases, with 14 bases lying between them. CDR1 is MNHNY and CDR2 is SVGAGI in the germline V gene (reference sequence). The CDR3 nucleotides are TGTGCCAGCAGGCACACTACGTCTCCCTACGAGCAGTACTTC. Its translation: CASRHTTSPYEQYF.

The V gene is TRBV5-1, the J gene TRBJ1-1; TRBD1 is a possible D gene (6 bases). Germline V lookup: CDR1 SGHRS, CDR2 YFSETQ. The length of the CDR3 is 14 residues. V was pared by 3 bases and J by 1 base, with 10 bases between. CDR3 sequence: CASSSWGPNTEAFF. The CDR3 nucleotides are TGCGCCAGCAGCTCCTGGGGGCCGAACACTGAAGCTTTCTTT. The variable domain in full, with the rest retrieved from reference TRBV5-1 and TRBJ1-1, is KAGVTQTPRYLIKTRGQQVTLSCSPISGHRSVSWYQQTPGQGLQFLFEYFSETQRNKGNFPGRFSGRQFSNSRSEMNVSTLELGDSALYLCASSSWGPNTEAFFGQGTRLTVV.

This chain connects TRBV2 to TRBJ1-2; 10 positions match TRBD1. The ends lost 5 bases at V and 8 bases at J; junction bases unmatched: 11. Germline lookup yields CDR1 SNHLY and CDR2 FYNNEI. The CDR3 runs to 15 residues. This CDR3 is CASSFPGQGKGGYTF. The CDR3 DNA reads as TGTGCCAGCAGTTTTCCGGGACAGGGGAAAGGAGGCTACACCTTC.

The rearrangement joins TRBV18 to TRBJ1-1; 9 positions agree with TRBD1. J lost 4 bases, V lost 3 bases, and 9 bases had no gene match. The CDR3 has 16 amino acids. Germline values: CDR1 KGHSH, CDR2 LQKENI. The CDR3 loop is CASSPFRTGEVTEAFF. Written as DNA, the CDR3 is TGTGCCAGCTCACCTTTTCGGACAGGGGAGGTCACTGAAGCTTTCTTT.

The rearrangement uses TRBV27 and TRBJ1-6; 7 bases line up with TRBD1. V was pared by 8 bases and J by 10 bases, with 11 bases of the junction left unmatched. The CDR3 covers 14 residues. Germline loops: CDR1 MNHEY, CDR2 SMNVEV (reference sequence). CDR3 protein: CASQPTGSGSPLHF. The CDR3, as DNA: TGTGCCAGCCAACCGACAGGGTCGGGGTCACCCCTCCACTTT.

The V call is TRBV28, the J call TRBJ2-1, with 7 positions matching TRBD2. CDR3 length: 13 residues. Germline values: CDR1 MDHEN, CDR2 SYDVKM. The V gene end was trimmed by 4 bases and the J gene end by 9 bases; junction bases not matched to a gene: 6. CDR3 amino acids: CASSSSTSFEQFF. The CDR3 DNA reads as TGTGCCAGCAGTTCCTCGACTAGCTTTGAGCAGTTCTTC. Combining the CDR3 with reference TRBV28 and TRBJ2-1 gives the whole variable domain DVKVTQSSRYLVKRTGEKVFLECVQDMDHENMFWYRQDPGLGLRLIYFSYDVKMKEKGDIPEGYSVSREKKERFSLILESASTNQTSMYLCASSSSTSFEQFFGPGTRLTVL.

Sample share makes this clone large. The V call is TRBV19, the J call TRBJ1-1; TRBD1 might be the D (5 bases). The V and J ends lost 6 bases and 0 bases respectively, with 14 bases between them. Germline values: CDR1 LNHDA, CDR2 SQIVND (reference sequence). The CDR3 spans 15 residues. Written as DNA, the CDR3 is TGTGCCAGTAGAACCGACAGCTCGGTGAACACTGAAGCTTTCTTT. Amino acids: CASRTDSSVNTEAFF.

The chain links TRBV5-1 to TRBJ2-5; 9 bases match TRBD2. With 7 bases clipped from V and 3 bases from J, the junction kept 10 bases outside the gene matches. CDR1 SGHRS and CDR2 YFSETQ come from the germline V gene. The CDR3 is made up of 15 amino acids. CDR3 residues: CASAPGGGREETQYF. CDR3 DNA sequence: TGCGCCAGCGCCCCGGGAGGCGGGAGGGAAGAGACCCAGTACTTC.

The chain joins TRBV3-1 (or the pseudogene TRBV3-2) to TRBJ1-2, with TRBD1 matching over 11 bases. In germline, CDR1 is LGHDT, CDR2 YNNKEL (reference sequence). Trimming took 5 bases from V and 5 from J; bases not matched to a gene: 7. This CDR3 contains 15 residues. The CDR3 reads CASSTPGQGEYGYTF. The DNA of the CDR3 is TGTGCCAGCAGCACCCCGGGACAGGGGGAGTATGGCTACACCTTC.

This chain's CDR3 is CASRGASRQYF. The CDR3 nucleotides read TGTGCCAGCAGGGGGGCCTCCAGGCAGTACTTC. The rearrangement links TRBV28 to TRBJ2-7; a possible D gene is TRBD1 (6 bases). Trimming took 6 bases from V and 9 from J, leaving 12 bases between them. Germline V CDR1 and CDR2: MDHEN, SYDVKM. The CDR3 has 11 amino acids.

DNA of the CDR3: TGCGCCAGCAACCGGGACAGGAACACTGAAGCTTTCTTT. This gives the protein CASNRDRNTEAFF. The chain combines TRBV5-1 with TRBJ1-1, with 7 bases identical to TRBD1. Germline V gene lookup returns CDR1 SGHRS and CDR2 YFSETQ. The CDR3 sequence is 13 residues long. The J segment lost 1 base and the V segment lost 6 bases, leaving 3 bases of the junction unmatched.

The chain has TRBV18 and TRBJ1-1, with TRBD1 identical over 8 bases. The ends lost 4 bases at V and 1 base at J; junction bases unmatched: 2. The CDR3 is made up of 14 amino acids. Germline CDR1 KGHSH, CDR2 LQKENI. The CDR3 DNA follows: TGTGCCAGCTCACACGGGACAGGGAACACTGAAGCTTTCTTT. This translates into CASSHGTGNTEAFF.

J is TRBJ1-2 and V is TRBV7-2; 7 nucleotides agree with TRBD1. Trimming took 5 bases from V and 2 from J; bases not matched to a gene: 8. This CDR3 spans 15 amino acids. Per the germline V gene, CDR1 is SGHTA and CDR2 is FQGNSA. The CDR3 bases are TGTGCCAGCAGCCCTCGGCCGGGACAGAACTATGGCTACACCTTC. Protein: CASSPRPGQNYGYTF.

The genes are TRBV30 and TRBJ2-7; TRBD2 is a possible D gene (6 bases). CDR3 size: 14 residues. Germline V gene sequence: CDR1 GTSNPN, CDR2 SVGIG (reference sequence). V was pared by 2 bases and J by 3 bases, with 14 bases between. CDR3 nucleotides: TGTGCCTGGAGTCCGGGGACTTCTAGCTACGAGCAGTACTTC. Translating gives CAWSPGTSSYEQYF. Supplemented by reference TRBV30 and TRBJ2-7, the full variable domain reads SQTIHQWPATLVQPVGSPLSLECTVEGTSNPNLYWYRQAAGRGLQLLFYSVGIGQISSEVPQNLSASRPQDRQFILSSKKLLLSDSGFYLCAWSPGTSSYEQYFGPGTRLTVT.

The chain couples TRBV28 to TRBJ2-3, with 8 bases that match TRBD2. From germline, CDR1 is MDHEN and CDR2 SYDVKM. CDR3 length: 16 residues. The trim removed 1 base at V and 2 bases at J, leaving 5 bases unmatched. The CDR3 sequence is CASSLSPSGFTDTQYF. The CDR3 coding sequence is TGTGCCAGCAGTTTATCCCCTAGCGGGTTCACAGATACGCAGTATTTT.